This T cell receptor beta chain was recorded in a study of shared clonotypes between healthy human individuals (dated by TCRdb to the early 2020s). Broadly, across the study: A couple of women and three men aged 18 to 49 years were included in the cohort. For each donor, CD4 naive and CD4 memory were each given three plates, CD8 naive was given two plates, and CD8 memory was given one plate. The study deeply sequenced blood TCR repertoires of five healthy adults to estimate repertoire size and the extent of clonotype sharing between individuals. Libraries were prepared and TCR repertoires were sequenced by different laboratories using diverse techniques, in order to increase sequencing depth and limit assay-specific biases. Leukapheresis yielded between about 0.94 and 10 billion PBMCs per donor. The full study reports these points: When a few donors were compared, the shared fraction of clonotypes was about 5.5% for naive CD4, 3.5% to 4% for naive CD8, 2.3% for memory CD4, and less than 0.5% for memory CD8. Only blood was sampled, and tissue TCR repertoires likely differ from those in blood. Based on pairwise subsampling, the degree of clonotype sharing among donors was expected to be affected by sequencing depth. Larger estimated clonotype richness was generally found for naive subsets than for memory subsets. Because the study included only a small number of donors, the genetic and exposure-history diversity represented was limited. Clonotypes shared by all four sorted-subset donors showed higher generation probabilities than non-shared clonotypes. Rarefaction of sorted-subset datasets indicated incomplete sequencing despite the large sequencing depth.

Using the deep immunoSEQ assay, TCR CDR3 regions were amplified from genomic DNA by multiplex PCR. For each cell subset, the extracted genomic DNA was distributed evenly across all wells of several immunoSEQ 96-well plates, and each plate served as one replicate. Each replicate PCR for sorted subsets received approximately 220 ng genomic DNA, equal to 30,000 or so T cell genomes. The purified libraries were quantified using a Qubit 3.0 fluorometer, sized with a Bioanalyzer 2100, and then quantified again using the KAPA Library Quantification kit. Every immunoSEQ 96-well plate was sequenced on a dedicated single-read 150-cycle Illumina NextSeq 550 flow cell. Under the source paper's analysis protocol: Because the immunoSEQ output included only junctional sequences and no quality scores, the filtering could not be the same as the filtering used for full-length reads. Sequences were annotated with PyIR, a Python wrapper for IgBLAST v1.9, using IMGT germline references to assign V/J genes and CDR3. Reads were removed for weak V/J assignments (E-value above 1e-6), missing CDR3, stop codons, out-of-frame junctions, or ambiguous translated residues. V3J clonotypes were defined as sequences sharing an identical inferred V gene, J gene, and CDR3 amino acid sequence. To compute the percentage overlap between repertoires, the number of shared unique clonotypes was divided by the size of the smaller repertoire. RTK rarefaction, the Chao1 estimator, and Recon v2.1 estimates of unobserved clonotypes were used to assess repertoire richness. For all TCRbeta clonotypes obtained by the gDNA method from a few donors, generation probabilities were computed with OLGA. This immuneACCESS table, as held by TCRdb, lists in-frame sequences with V and J called but not all clones. Of the missing ones, under half trace to an unresolved V gene in checked studies; the others have no known cause. That table is the source of V, J and clone size, and D and trimming were worked out from the DNA. The sample table contains about 2.4 million clones; only one count was recorded for approximately 93% of them. In total, the top ten clones hold approximately 0.35% of the sample.

Donors were healthy HIV-negative adults with no recently reported acute infections or vaccinations. Every donor was a Caucasian adult living in Nashville, Tennessee, USA. CD4+ T cells were enriched by magnetic negative selection; naive cells were then positively selected on CD45RA, and the negative fraction formed the memory subset. Blood was collected by leukapheresis, and PBMCs were isolated by Ficoll-Histopaque density gradient centrifugation and then cryopreserved in liquid nitrogen vapor phase. Purity and quantity of every magnetically sorted T cell population were checked by analytical flow cytometry. Each sorted fraction had its genomic DNA isolated and then quantified by UV absorbance on a Nanodrop 2000c. Remarks on this clone: The antigen this receptor binds is unknown. Nothing much larger sits one base from this clone, and base qualities are not available.

The receptor comes from a man younger than 35 in good health. Some clones in this sample may be carry-over from other donors' samples. Sequenced material: naive CD4+ T cells from PBMCs. Per the publication, the cell subset or site label means: CD45RA+ positively selected.

The sequenced DNA: TGTGCCAGCAGTTTAGAGGTCATCGGCCTCTACGAGCAGTACTTC. This is translated as CASSLEVIGLYEQYF. This chain joins TRBV28 to TRBJ2-7; the D gene cannot be named for sure. The CDR3 spans 15 residues, from the cysteine through the phenylalanine. Only the CDR3 DNA is retained, 45 bases long and in frame from the first base. The CDR1 and CDR2 encoded by the germline V gene are MDHEN and SYDVKM. V is cut by 2 bases and J by 3 bases, and the space between the germline ends is 14 bases.